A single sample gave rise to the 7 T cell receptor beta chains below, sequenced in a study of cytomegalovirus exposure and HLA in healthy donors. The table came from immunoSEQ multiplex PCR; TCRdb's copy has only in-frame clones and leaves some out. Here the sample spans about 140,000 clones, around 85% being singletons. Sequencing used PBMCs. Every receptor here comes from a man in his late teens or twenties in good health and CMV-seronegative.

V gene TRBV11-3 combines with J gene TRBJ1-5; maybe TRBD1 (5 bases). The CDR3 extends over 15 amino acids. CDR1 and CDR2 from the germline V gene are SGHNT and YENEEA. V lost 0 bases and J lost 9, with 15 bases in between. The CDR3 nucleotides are TGTGCCAGCAGCTTAGAGGTGTTGGGGCAACGGCCCCAGCATTTT. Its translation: CASSLEVLGQRPQHF.

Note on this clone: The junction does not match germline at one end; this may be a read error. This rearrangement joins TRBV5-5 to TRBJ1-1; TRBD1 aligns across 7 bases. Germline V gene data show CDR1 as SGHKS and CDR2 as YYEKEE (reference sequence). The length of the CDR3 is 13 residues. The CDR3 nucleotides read TGTGCCAGCAGCCTGGATCCGACAGGGCGGTCAGGGTTT. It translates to CASSLDPTGRSGF. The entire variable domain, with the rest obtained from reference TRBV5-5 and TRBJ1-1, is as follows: DAGVTQSPTHLIKTRGQQVTLRCSPISGHKSVSWYQQVLGQGPQFIFQYYEKEERGRGNFPDRFSARQFPNYSSELNVNALLLGDSALYLCASSLDPTGRSGFGQGTRLTVV.

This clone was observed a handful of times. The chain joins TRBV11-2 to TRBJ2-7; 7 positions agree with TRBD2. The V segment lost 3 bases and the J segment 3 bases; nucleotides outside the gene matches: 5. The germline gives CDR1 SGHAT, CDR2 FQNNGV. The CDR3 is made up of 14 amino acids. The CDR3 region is CASSLGGSVYEQYF. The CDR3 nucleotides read TGTGCCAGCAGCTTGGGAGGGTCAGTCTACGAGCAGTACTTC.

The CDR3 bases are TGTGCCTGGAGGGGGGCTAGCGGGAGTAATGAGCAGTTCTTC. Encoded protein: CAWRGASGSNEQFF. The chain has TRBV30 and TRBJ2-1, with 10 bases fitting TRBD2. This CDR3 spans 14 amino acids. With 3 bases clipped from V and 7 bases from J, the junction kept 6 bases outside the gene matches. Germline lookup yields CDR1 GTSNPN and CDR2 SVGIG (reference sequence).

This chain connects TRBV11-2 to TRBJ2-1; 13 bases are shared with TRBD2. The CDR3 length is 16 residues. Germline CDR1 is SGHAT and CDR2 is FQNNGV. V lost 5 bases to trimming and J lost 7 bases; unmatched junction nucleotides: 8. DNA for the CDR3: TGTGCCAGCAGCGAGAGACTAGCGGGAGGACTAAATGAGCAGTTCTTC. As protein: CASSERLAGGLNEQFF.

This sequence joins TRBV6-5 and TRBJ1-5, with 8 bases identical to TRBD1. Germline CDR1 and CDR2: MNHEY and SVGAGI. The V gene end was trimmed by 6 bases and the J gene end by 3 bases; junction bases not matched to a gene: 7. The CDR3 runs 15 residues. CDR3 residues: CASSQGTGNNQPQHF. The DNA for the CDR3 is TGTGCCAGCAGCCAAGGGACAGGTAACAATCAGCCCCAGCATTTT.

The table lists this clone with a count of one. The CDR3 loop is CASSLTGGYGRAGHEQFF. The CDR3 bases are TGTGCCAGCAGTTTGACAGGGGGGTACGGGAGGGCAGGGCATGAGCAGTTCTTC. V is TRBV28 and J is TRBJ2-1, with D maybe TRBD1 (9 bases). V lost 3 bases and J lost 8, with 26 bases in between. The germline CDR1 and CDR2 sequences are MDHEN and SYDVKM. The CDR3 covers 18 residues.